This T cell receptor beta chain was sequenced in a study of graft-versus-host responses after intestinal transplantation. The overall study: In this cohort, recipients had multivisceral, liver-intestinal, or isolated intestinal transplants.

Assay used: immunoSEQ multiplex PCR; TCRdb lists only in-frame clones, some missing. In the table there are fewer than 20,000 clones, roughly 35% of which are singletons. The ends lost 6 bases at V and 9 bases at J; junction bases unmatched: 6. Germline CDR1 is MNHNY and CDR2 is SVGAGI (reference sequence). The CDR3 length is 15 residues. Study-level findings and limits: Patients who carried graft-donor T cell macrochimerism also had high graft-versus-host to host-versus-graft clonal ratios in their allografts.

There are a few counts of this clone. This clonotype was obtained from a human patient who received an intestinal transplant. This chain joins TRBV6-6 and TRBJ1-6, with TRBD1 matching 12 bases. Specimen: alloreactive CD4+ T cells from a mixed lymphocyte reaction culture, collected before intestinal transplant. Subset denoted: CFSE-low proliferating T cells sorted from roughly 6-day pre-transplant mixed lymphocyte reaction (GvH or HvG direction). The CDR3 region is CASSIRDRGLSPLHF. The CDR3 DNA is TGTGCCAGCAGCATCAGGGACAGGGGGCTTTCACCCCTCCACTTT.